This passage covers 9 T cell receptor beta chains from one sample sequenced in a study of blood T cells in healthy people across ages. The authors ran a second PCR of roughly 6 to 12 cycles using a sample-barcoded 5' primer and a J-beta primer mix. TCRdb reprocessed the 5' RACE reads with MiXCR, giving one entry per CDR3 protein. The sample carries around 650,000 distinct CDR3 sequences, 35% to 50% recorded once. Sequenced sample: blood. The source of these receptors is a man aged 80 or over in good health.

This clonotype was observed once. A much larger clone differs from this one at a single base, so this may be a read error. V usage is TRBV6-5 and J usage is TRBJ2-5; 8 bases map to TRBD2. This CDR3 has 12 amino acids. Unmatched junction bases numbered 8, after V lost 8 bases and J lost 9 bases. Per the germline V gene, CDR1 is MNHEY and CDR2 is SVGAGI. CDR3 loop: CASGTIGRAQYF. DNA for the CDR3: TGTGCCAGCGGTACCATCGGGAGGGCCCAGTACTTC.

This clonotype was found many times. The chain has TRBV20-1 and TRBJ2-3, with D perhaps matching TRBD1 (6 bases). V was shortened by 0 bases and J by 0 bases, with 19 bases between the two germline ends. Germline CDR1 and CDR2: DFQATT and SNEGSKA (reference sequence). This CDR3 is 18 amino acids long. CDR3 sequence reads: CSARDLWALQGSTDTQYF. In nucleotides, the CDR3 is TGCAGTGCTAGAGATTTATGGGCGCTTCAGGGGAGCACAGATACGCAGTATTTT.

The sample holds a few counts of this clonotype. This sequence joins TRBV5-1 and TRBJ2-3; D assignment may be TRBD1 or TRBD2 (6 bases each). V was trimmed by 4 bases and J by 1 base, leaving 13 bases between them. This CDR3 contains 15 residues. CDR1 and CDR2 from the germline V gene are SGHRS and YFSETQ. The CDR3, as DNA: TGCGCCAGCAGCCCGTTCGGGGGCCGCACAGATACGCAGTATTTT. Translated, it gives CASSPFGGRTDTQYF.

CDR3 sequence reads: CASSLDNSRNEQYF. CDR3 DNA: TGTGCCAGCAGCTTAGATAACAGTAGGAATGAGCAGTACTTC. This chain links TRBV7-2 with TRBJ2-1, with D uncertain. The closer fit of TRBJ2-7 to the DNA end suggests the J call may be wrong. CDR3 length equals 14 residues. CDR1 SGHTA and CDR2 FQGNSA come from the germline V gene.

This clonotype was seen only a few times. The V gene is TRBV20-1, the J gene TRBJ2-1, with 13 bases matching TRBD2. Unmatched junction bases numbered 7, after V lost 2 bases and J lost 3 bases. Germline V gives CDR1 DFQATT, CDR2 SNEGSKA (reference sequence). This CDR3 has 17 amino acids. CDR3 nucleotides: TGCAGTGCTAGAACCACATGGACTAGCGGGAGCTACAATGAGCAGTTCTTC. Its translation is CSARTTWTSGSYNEQFF.

The CDR3 here is CAANTGTGRVGAFF. The CDR3 DNA follows: TGTGCCGCAAATACCGGGACAGGGAGGGTTGGGGCTTTCTTT. The chain carries TRBV6-5 and TRBJ1-1; TRBD1 matches 9 bases. V was clipped by 11 bases and J by 11 bases; unmatched bases: 18. Germline CDR1 reads MNHEY; CDR2 reads SVGAGI. This CDR3 comprises 14 residues.

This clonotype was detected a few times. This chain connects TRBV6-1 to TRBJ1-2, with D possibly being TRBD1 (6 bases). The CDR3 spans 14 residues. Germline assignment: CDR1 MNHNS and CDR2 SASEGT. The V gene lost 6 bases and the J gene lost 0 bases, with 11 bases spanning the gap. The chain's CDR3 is CASSPQGANYGYTF. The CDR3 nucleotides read TGTGCCAGCAGCCCACAGGGTGCTAACTATGGCTACACCTTC.

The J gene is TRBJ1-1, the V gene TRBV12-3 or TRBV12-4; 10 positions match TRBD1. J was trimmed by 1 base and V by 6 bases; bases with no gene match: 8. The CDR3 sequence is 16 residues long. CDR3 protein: CASSRRTGGKNTEAFF. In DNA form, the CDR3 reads TGTGCCAGCAGCCGGAGGACAGGGGGAAAGAACACTGAAGCTTTCTTT.

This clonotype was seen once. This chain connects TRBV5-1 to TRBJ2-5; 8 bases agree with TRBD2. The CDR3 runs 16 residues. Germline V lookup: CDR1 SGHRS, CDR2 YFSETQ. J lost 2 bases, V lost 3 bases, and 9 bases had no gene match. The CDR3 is CASSYVTGGRQETQYF. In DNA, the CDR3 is TGCGCCAGCAGCTACGTGACGGGAGGGCGTCAAGAGACCCAGTACTTC.